This TCR beta chain was obtained from a study of cytomegalovirus exposure and HLA in healthy donors. Germline V gives CDR1 SGHTA, CDR2 FQGNSA. This CDR3 comprises 16 residues. The trim removed 0 bases at V and 3 bases at J, leaving 8 bases unmatched. Data came from immunoSEQ multiplex PCR; TCRdb stores just in-frame clones and leaves some out. The repertoire holds more than 200,000 clones, with 80% to 95% as singletons. This receptor was taken from a woman in her 30s in good health and CMV-seronegative. V gene TRBV7-2 combines with J gene TRBJ2-7, with 7 bases matching TRBD2. Source material: PBMCs. The CDR3 region is CASSLAPSGTIYEQYF. The CDR3 region has the DNA TGTGCCAGCAGCTTAGCGCCAAGCGGGACCATCTACGAGCAGTACTTC. The full variable domain, rest sourced from reference TRBV7-2 and TRBJ2-7, is GAGVSQSPSNKVTEKGKDVELRCDPISGHTALYWYRQSLGQGLEFLIYFQGNSAPDKSGLPSDRFSAERTGGSVSTLTIQRTQQEDSAVYLCASSLAPSGTIYEQYFGPGTRLTVT.